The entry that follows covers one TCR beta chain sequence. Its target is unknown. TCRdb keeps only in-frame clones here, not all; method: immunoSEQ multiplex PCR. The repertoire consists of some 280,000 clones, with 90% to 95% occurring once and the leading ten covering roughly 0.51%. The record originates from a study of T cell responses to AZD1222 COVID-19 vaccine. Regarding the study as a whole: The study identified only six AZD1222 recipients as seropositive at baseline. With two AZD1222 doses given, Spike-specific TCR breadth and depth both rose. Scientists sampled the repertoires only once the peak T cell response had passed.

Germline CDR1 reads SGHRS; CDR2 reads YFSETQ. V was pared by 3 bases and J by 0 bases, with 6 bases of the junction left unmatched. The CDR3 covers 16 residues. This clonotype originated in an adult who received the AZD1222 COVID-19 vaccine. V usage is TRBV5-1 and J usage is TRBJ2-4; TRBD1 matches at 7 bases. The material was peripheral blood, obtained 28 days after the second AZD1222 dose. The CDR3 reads CASSWGTGEAKNIQYF. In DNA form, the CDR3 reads TGCGCCAGCAGCTGGGGTACAGGGGAAGCCAAAAACATTCAGTACTTC.